This is a list of T cell receptor beta chains from one sample in a study of beta chain features in type 1 diabetes. Sequenced by immunoSEQ multiplex PCR; TCRdb stores in-frame clones only, minus some. This table has more than 95,000 clones, 17% appearing once. Input material: central memory CD4+ T cells from blood. These receptors were taken from a young man with type 1 diabetes. Each CDR3 is given with its conserved first and last residue. The D gene is left open where the match is weak. Part of the rows lack a size; the others show once, few, many or a class for expanded clones.

d_gene | abundance | j_gene | v_gene | CDR3aa | CDR3nt
TRBD1 | few | TRBJ1-1 | TRBV30 | CAWSRGGTGSRNTEAFF | TGTGCCTGGAGTCGAGGCGGGACAGGGTCTCGGAACACTGAAGCTTTCTTT
- | - | TRBJ2-7 | TRBV18 | CASSPRRFGYEQYF | TGTGCCAGCTCACCAAGGCGATTCGGCTACGAGCAGTACTTC
TRBD2 | - | TRBJ2-5 | TRBV27 | CASSGTSGTETQYF | TGTGCCAGCAGTGGGACTAGCGGAACAGAGACCCAGTACTTC
- | few | TRBJ2-5 | TRBV10-3 | CATSVGAGETQYF | TGTGCCACCTCCGTCGGGGCGGGGGAGACCCAGTACTTC
- | - | TRBJ2-6 | TRBV6-5 | CASTRQTSGANVLTF | TGTGCCAGCACGAGGCAGACGTCTGGGGCCAACGTCCTGACTTTC
- | - | TRBJ2-2 | TRBV30 | CAWSGGKNPHTGELFF | TGTGCCTGGAGTGGTGGGAAGAACCCACACACCGGGGAGCTGTTTTTT
- | few | TRBJ1-2 | TRBV2 | CASSEALRLGGYTF | TGTGCCAGCAGTGAAGCGCTTCGTTTGGGTGGCTACACCTTC
- | - | TRBJ2-1 | TRBV7-2 | CASSFQQYNEQFF | TGTGCCAGCAGCTTCCAGCAGTACAATGAGCAGTTCTTC
TRBD1 | - | TRBJ1-6 | TRBV7-2 | CASTPRTGMSSPLHF | TGTGCCAGCACCCCCCGGACAGGGATGAGTTCACCCCTCCACTTT
TRBD1 | - | TRBJ2-3 | TRBV7-2 | CASSQQGFTDTQYF | TGTGCCAGCAGCCAACAGGGGTTCACAGATACGCAGTATTTT
- | few | TRBJ1-4 | TRBV6-6 | CASSYAQVNEKLFF | TGTGCCAGCAGTTACGCACAGGTCAATGAAAAACTGTTTTTT
- | - | TRBJ2-1 | TRBV6-1 | CASSERRWGDNEQFF | TGTGCCAGCAGTGAGCGGCGGTGGGGAGACAATGAGCAGTTCTTC
- | many | TRBJ1-5 | TRBV28 | CASSTNRVFDNQPQHF | TGTGCCAGCAGTACCAACAGGGTATTTGACAATCAGCCCCAGCATTTT
- | - | TRBJ2-7 | TRBV2 | CASSGSGSYEQYF | TGTGCCAGCAGTGGATCAGGGAGCTACGAGCAGTACTTC
TRBD2 | few | TRBJ2-5 | TRBV7-8 | CASSLDPGTKETQYF | TGTGCCAGCAGCTTAGACCCCGGGACTAAAGAGACCCAGTACTTC
TRBD2 | - | TRBJ2-5 | TRBV6-5 | CASRSSGGQETQYF | TGTGCCAGCAGAAGTAGCGGGGGCCAAGAGACCCAGTACTTC
TRBD2 | - | TRBJ2-3 | TRBV7-2 | CASSLLSGTGPNTQYF | TGTGCCAGCAGCTTACTTAGCGGGACGGGGCCAAATACGCAGTATTTT
TRBD2 | few | TRBJ2-7 | TRBV5-6 | CASSLAGGSHEQYF | TGTGCCAGCAGCCTAGCGGGAGGGTCCCACGAGCAGTACTTC
- | - | TRBJ2-1 | TRBV29-1 | CSARPAHEQFF | TGCAGCGCCCGGCCGGCCCATGAGCAGTTCTTC
TRBD2 | few | TRBJ2-1 | TRBV28 | CASSLSAGGQYNEQFF | TGTGCCAGCAGTTTATCGGCGGGGGGGCAATACAATGAGCAGTTCTTC
- | many | TRBJ1-1 | TRBV7-6 | CASSLTIYNTEAFF | TGTGCCAGCAGCCTCACAATCTATAACACTGAAGCTTTCTTT
- | - | TRBJ1-1 | TRBV7-2 | CASSLAENTEAFF | TGTGCCAGCAGCTTAGCCGAGAACACTGAAGCTTTCTTT
- | few | TRBJ2-2 | TRBV4-2 | CASSTTGGNTGELFF | TGTGCCAGCAGCACGACCGGGGGGAACACCGGGGAGCTGTTTTTT
TRBD1 | - | TRBJ1-4 | TRBV5-1 | CASSSDRGLNEKLFF | TGCGCCAGCAGCTCGGACAGGGGGCTTAATGAAAAACTGTTTTTT
TRBD1 | - | TRBJ2-6 | TRBV27 | CASSWWTGGTGANVLTF | TGTGCCAGCAGTTGGTGGACAGGGGGCACTGGGGCCAACGTCCTGACTTTC
- | - | TRBJ2-6 | TRBV7-3 | CASRPGLSGANVLTF | TGTGCCAGCAGGCCGGGTTTATCTGGGGCCAACGTCCTGACTTTC
- | few | TRBJ2-3 | TRBV6-5 | CASSYWQGLDTQYF | TGTGCCAGCAGTTACTGGCAGGGATTAGATACGCAGTATTTT
- | - | TRBJ2-3 | TRBV5-4 | CASSSLGAERTTQYF | TGTGCCAGCAGCTCCCTGGGTGCGGAACGAACTACGCAGTATTTT
- | few | TRBJ2-7 | TRBV7-2 | CASMPMGGSREQYF | TGTGCCAGCATGCCTATGGGCGGTTCTCGGGAGCAGTACTTC
- | few | TRBJ2-3 | TRBV30 | CAWSVTRRGTDTQYF | TGTGCCTGGAGTGTAACGCGACGCGGCACAGATACGCAGTATTTT
- | few | TRBJ2-2 | TRBV7-2 | CASSQQGTPTGELFF | TGTGCCAGCAGCCAGCAAGGGACACCTACCGGGGAGCTGTTTTTT
- | - | TRBJ2-3 | TRBV11-1 | CASSLTETGGLARTDTQYF | TGTGCCAGCAGCTTAACAGAAACTGGTGGGCTAGCCCGCACAGATACGCAGTATTTT
- | once | TRBJ2-1 | TRBV4-2 | CASSQVGGTDNEQFF | TGTGCCAGCAGCCAAGTAGGAGGGACCGACAATGAGCAGTTCTTC
- | - | TRBJ2-1 | TRBV6-6 | CASSYSKPNGEQFF | TGTGCCAGCAGTTACTCGAAACCTAACGGTGAGCAGTTCTTC
- | - | TRBJ2-6 | TRBV2 | CASSPDRAGANVLTF | TGTGCCAGCAGTCCAGACCGGGCCGGGGCCAACGTCCTGACTTTC
- | - | TRBJ2-7 | TRBV30 | CAWSVVRTYEQYF | TGTGCCTGGAGTGTGGTCCGGACCTACGAGCAGTACTTC
- | many | TRBJ2-3 | TRBV2 | CASLLADTQYF | TGTGCCAGCTTACTAGCAGATACGCAGTATTTT
TRBD1 | few | TRBJ2-5 | TRBV7-2 | CASSLGQGARTQYF | TGTGCCAGCAGCTTAGGCCAGGGGGCAAGGACCCAGTACTTC
- | - | TRBJ2-5 | TRBV2 | CASMQVETQYF | TGTGCCAGCATGCAGGTAGAGACCCAGTACTTC
TRBD2 | few | TRBJ2-4 | TRBV7-9 | CASSRGLAENIQYF | TGTGCCAGCAGCCGAGGACTAGCGGAAAACATTCAGTACTTC
- | - | TRBJ2-7 | TRBV5-4 | CASSHRDRENEQYF | TGTGCCAGCAGCCATCGGGACCGCGAGAACGAGCAGTACTTC
- | - | TRBJ2-7 | TRBV18 | CASSPGEGGYEQYF | TGTGCCAGCTCCCCAGGGGAAGGGGGCTACGAGCAGTACTTC
TRBD1 | few | TRBJ2-3 | TRBV6-6 | CASRNRDRVDTQYF | TGTGCCAGCAGGAACCGGGACAGGGTTGATACGCAGTATTTT
- | - | TRBJ2-2 | TRBV10-3 | CATKREVTGELFF | TGTGCCACCAAACGTGAGGTCACCGGGGAGCTGTTTTTT
TRBD2 | few | TRBJ2-2 | TRBV30 | CAWSPFGSGRVTGELFF | TGTGCCTGGAGTCCCTTCGGGAGCGGGAGGGTTACCGGGGAGCTGTTTTTT
TRBD1 | - | TRBJ1-1 | TRBV5-6 | CASSSGRTGWNTEAFF | TGTGCCAGCAGCTCTGGCCGGACAGGGTGGAACACTGAAGCTTTCTTT
- | - | TRBJ1-2 | TRBV30 | CAWTEQTLNNYGYTF | TGTGCCTGGACTGAACAAACCCTTAATAACTATGGCTACACCTTC
- | few | TRBJ1-3 | TRBV10-3 | CAITHGPPTESSGNTIYF | TGTGCCATCACCCACGGCCCTCCTACAGAGAGCTCTGGAAACACCATATATTTT
TRBD1 | - | TRBJ1-1 | TRBV7-2 | CASSLGQGTEAFF | TGTGCCAGCAGCTTGGGACAGGGCACTGAAGCTTTCTTT
TRBD1 | - | TRBJ2-5 | TRBV28 | CASRDAGTGGWETQYF | TGTGCCAGCAGAGACGCCGGGACAGGGGGCTGGGAGACCCAGTACTTC
- | - | TRBJ2-4 | TRBV6-5 | CASSRANIQYF | TGTGCCAGCAGCAGGGCCAACATTCAGTACTTC
- | - | TRBJ1-5 | TRBV4-2 | CASSGDYSNQPQHF | TGTGCCAGCAGTGGGGATTATAGCAATCAGCCCCAGCATTTT
TRBD2 | - | TRBJ2-1 | TRBV7-2 | CASSPGLAGRDEQFF | TGTGCCAGCAGCCCGGGGCTAGCGGGGAGAGATGAGCAGTTCTTC
- | - | TRBJ1-4 | TRBV7-6 | CASSLQANEKLFF | TGTGCCAGCAGCTTACAGGCAAATGAAAAACTGTTTTTT
- | - | TRBJ2-5 | TRBV30 | CAWELGGRGTQYF | TGTGCCTGGGAGCTGGGGGGTCGGGGGACCCAGTACTTC